This T cell receptor (beta chain) was observed in a study of glioma-infiltrating T cells. Study-wide background: Before surgery, glioma patients received dexamethasone for at most six days. Findings and limits, study-wide: Gliomas, especially low-grade, showed above-expected tissue-blood divergence; non-neoplastic patients showed below.

This clonotype has only a few counts. Its antigen is currently unknown. TCR alpha and beta CDR3 regions were amplified from RNA using iRepertoire nested multiplex PCR. One-step reverse transcription and amplification started from approximately 100-400 ng of tissue mRNA or PBMC total RNA. TCRdb analysed the multiplex PCR reads with MiXCR anew, one entry per CDR3 protein. Among around 390,000 distinct CDR3 sequences listed, less than 50% were seen once. The CDR3 runs 13 residues. Germline V CDR1 and CDR2: DFQATT, SNEGSKA (reference sequence). V dropped 6 bases and J dropped 9 bases, with 18 bases sitting between them.

The receptor's source is a human donor with low-grade glioma or glioblastoma, undergoing nonglioma brain surgery, or in good health (not recorded which). Source material: glioma tissue, nonneoplastic brain tissue, or PBMCs (not recorded which). The chain employs TRBV20-1 and TRBJ2-1; D might be TRBD2 (6 bases). This CDR3 is CSAPSTSRVEQFF. The DNA of the CDR3 is TGCAGTGCACCCTCCACTAGCCGGGTTGAGCAGTTCTTC.